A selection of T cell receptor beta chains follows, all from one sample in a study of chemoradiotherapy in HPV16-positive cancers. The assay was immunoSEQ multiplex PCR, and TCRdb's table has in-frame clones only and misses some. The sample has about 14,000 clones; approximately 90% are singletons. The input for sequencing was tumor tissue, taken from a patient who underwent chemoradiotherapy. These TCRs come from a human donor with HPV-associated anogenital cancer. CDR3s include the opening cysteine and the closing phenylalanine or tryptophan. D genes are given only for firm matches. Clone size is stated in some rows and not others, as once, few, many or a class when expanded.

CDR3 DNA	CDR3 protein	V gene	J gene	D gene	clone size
TGTGCCAGCAGCTTTGCTAGCGGGGTCTACAATGAGCAGTTCTTC	CASSFASGVYNEQFF	TRBV7-8	TRBJ2-1	TRBD2	-
TGCGCCAGCAGCGCTCGACTAGCGGGAGGGGACGAGCAGTTCTTC	CASSARLAGGDEQFF	TRBV4-3	TRBJ2-1	TRBD2	-
TGTGCCAGCAGCCCGGGGGGGTGGATGAATCAGCCCCAGCATTTT	CASSPGGWMNQPQHF	TRBV7-2	TRBJ1-5	-	-
TGTGCCAGCAGCTTTAACAGGGGGCATGGAAACACCATATATTTT	CASSFNRGHGNTIYF	TRBV7-9	TRBJ1-3	TRBD1	-
TGTGCCAGCAGTTTAGGCGGGACAGAATACACAGATACGCAGTATTTT	CASSLGGTEYTDTQYF	TRBV28	TRBJ2-3	-	once
TGTGCCACCAGCAGCCCCTATGGGGCCAACGTCCTGACTTTC	CATSSPYGANVLTF	TRBV15	TRBJ2-6	-	-
TGTGCCAGCAGTCCAAGTCCCGGGACAGGGCTCACTGAAGCTTTCTTT	CASSPSPGTGLTEAFF	TRBV2	TRBJ1-1	TRBD1	-
TGTGCCAGCAGCTTGGCCCGGACTGCCACCACAGATACGCAGTATTTT	CASSLARTATTDTQYF	TRBV5-4	TRBJ2-3	-	-
TGTGCCAGCAGCGGCTTGGTAGGCCCCTATAGCAATCAGCCCCAGCATTTT	CASSGLVGPYSNQPQHF	TRBV7-2	TRBJ1-5	-	few
TGTGCCAGCAGCTTAGATAGGGGGACTAGGGTTAACTATGGCTACACCTTC	CASSLDRGTRVNYGYTF	TRBV7-8	TRBJ1-2	-	-
TGTGCCAGCAGTGCCCTAGCGGGAGGCCCAGATACGCAGTATTTT	CASSALAGGPDTQYF	TRBV2	TRBJ2-3	TRBD2	-
TGTGCCAGCAGCCAACCGACAGGCCTTTCACCCCTCCACTTT	CASSQPTGLSPLHF	TRBV4-2	TRBJ1-6	-	-
TGTGCCAGCAGCTCTGGACAGGGGTGGACCGGGGAGCTGTTTTTT	CASSSGQGWTGELFF	TRBV5-6	TRBJ2-2	TRBD1	once
TGCGCCAGCAGCTTGAGGCTAGAGGGCTCCTACGAGCAGTACTTC	CASSLRLEGSYEQYF	TRBV5-1	TRBJ2-7	-	-
TGTGCTAGCAGCCCCAGGACCTCGGGCACCGGGGAGCTGTTTTTT	CASSPRTSGTGELFF	TRBV7-7	TRBJ2-2	-	-
TGCGCCAGCAGCTGGTCTATAGGGGCCTACGAGCAGTACTTC	CASSWSIGAYEQYF	TRBV5-1	TRBJ2-7	-	-
TGCGCCAGCAGTCAGGACCGCCACATCAATCAGCCCCAGCATTTT	CASSQDRHINQPQHF	TRBV23-1	TRBJ1-5	-	-
TGCGCCAGCAGCCCCGGGGGGACAGGGAATGAAAAACTGTTTTTT	CASSPGGTGNEKLFF	TRBV5-1	TRBJ1-4	TRBD1	-
TGTGCCAGCAGCGTAGAACAGGGTCGCACAGATACGCAGTATTTT	CASSVEQGRTDTQYF	TRBV9	TRBJ2-3	-	-
TGTGCCAGCAGCGGGGAGTTAACCAACATTCAGTACTTC	CASSGELTNIQYF	TRBV5-4	TRBJ2-4	-	-
TGCAGCGTTAATCCGACAGGGGACGCCGATGGCTACACCTTC	CSVNPTGDADGYTF	TRBV29-1	TRBJ1-2	TRBD1	-
TGTGCCAGCAGCGTAGTCCATGGACAGGGGGAGTTCGCTGAGCAGTTCTTC	CASSVVHGQGEFAEQFF	TRBV9	TRBJ2-1	TRBD1	-
TGTGCCACCCGAAGCGGCTACGAGCAGTACTTC	CATRSGYEQYF	TRBV27	TRBJ2-7	-	-
TGTGCCAGTACCCACGGTAGCACTGAAGCTTTCTTT	CASTHGSTEAFF	TRBV19	TRBJ1-1	-	few
TGTGCCAGCACCAGGACAGGGCTCGGGTGGGAGACCCAGTACTTC	CASTRTGLGWETQYF	TRBV27	TRBJ2-5	TRBD1	-
TGCACCACCCGTAAGAGTTACGAGCAGTACTTC	CTTRKSYEQYF	TRBV29-1	TRBJ2-7	-	once
TGTGCCAGCAGCGTAGGGCCGCTAGCGGGAGTAGTGTCCTACAATGAGCAGTTCTTC	CASSVGPLAGVVSYNEQFF	TRBV9	TRBJ2-1	TRBD2	-
TGTGCCAGCAGAACGAAAGATTACACCGGGGAGCTGTTTTTT	CASRTKDYTGELFF	TRBV6-6	TRBJ2-2	-	-
TGTGCCAGCAGCCTTAGGGCCGGGGGAGGTGCCTACGAGCAGTACTTC	CASSLRAGGGAYEQYF	TRBV7-2	TRBJ2-7	-	-
TGTGCCAGCAGCGTAGGACGCAATCAGCCCCAGCATTTT	CASSVGRNQPQHF	TRBV9	TRBJ1-5	-	-
TGTGCCAGCAGCTTAGCTAGGGTACCCTACGAGCAGTACTTC	CASSLARVPYEQYF	TRBV11-3	TRBJ2-7	-	-
TGTGCCAGCAGCGGGTTGGGACTAGTCTCCTACAATGAGCAGTTCTTC	CASSGLGLVSYNEQFF	TRBV2	TRBJ2-1	TRBD2	-
TGTGCCAGCAGCTTGGTCTGGGGTTTCGATATGGAGACCCAGTACTTC	CASSLVWGFDMETQYF	TRBV5-8	TRBJ2-5	-	-
TGTGCCAGCAGTGATACTAGCGGGACCGCAGATACGCAGTATTTT	CASSDTSGTADTQYF	TRBV6-1	TRBJ2-3	TRBD2	few
TGTGCCAGCAGCTTGATCGAACACACTGAAGCTTTCTTT	CASSLIEHTEAFF	TRBV5-5	TRBJ1-1	-	-
TGTGCCAGCACCCTTAACAACTACGAGCAGTACTTC	CASTLNNYEQYF	TRBV7-8	TRBJ2-7	-	-
TGTGCCAGTAACGGACAGGGGCTTGATACGCAGTATTTT	CASNGQGLDTQYF	TRBV19	TRBJ2-3	TRBD1	-
TGTGCCACCAGCATCGGGAAATACGAGCAGTACTTC	CATSIGKYEQYF	TRBV15	TRBJ2-7	-	-
TGTGCCAGCAGCTTTTCCTGGACTAGCGGCTACGAGCAGTACTTC	CASSFSWTSGYEQYF	TRBV5-4	TRBJ2-7	TRBD2	once
TGTGCCAGCAGCGGGGGACTCACGGACATTCAGTACTTC	CASSGGLTDIQYF	TRBV5-6	TRBJ2-4	-	-
TGTGCAAGTCGCTTAGACTATGGCTACACCTTC	CASRLDYGYTF	TRBV12-2	TRBJ1-2	-	-
TGTGCCAGCAGCCTAACAGGGGATACTGAAGCTTTCTTT	CASSLTGDTEAFF	TRBV7-9	TRBJ1-1	TRBD1	-
TGTGCCAGCAGCGTACGACAGGACGTGAACTTC	CASSVRQDVNF	TRBV7-9	TRBJ1-2	-	once
TGTGCCAGCAGCCCGGTGGGAGGGGGGACCTACGAGCAGTACTTC	CASSPVGGGTYEQYF	TRBV11-2	TRBJ2-7	-	-
TGTGCCAGCAGCTTGGGACAGGGAAGAAGAACTGAAGCTTTCTTT	CASSLGQGRRTEAFF	TRBV7-9	TRBJ1-1	TRBD1	-
TGTGCCAGCAGCTCGTCCGGGGTTTACGAGACCCAGTACTTC	CASSSSGVYETQYF	TRBV7-2	TRBJ2-5	-	-
TGTGCCATCCTGGCCAGCCCGGGGGGGAATGAGCAGTTCTTC	CAILASPGGNEQFF	TRBV10-3	TRBJ2-1	TRBD2	-
TGTGCCAGCAGTGTTCAGCAGGGCAGGTACAATGAGCAGTTCTTC	CASSVQQGRYNEQFF	TRBV2	TRBJ2-1	-	-
TGTGCCTGGAGCGGTCAAGGCGGGACCGGCTACACCTTC	CAWSGQGGTGYTF	TRBV30	TRBJ1-2	-	few
TGTGCCAGCAGCGTCGTGGACAGGGGGTTGACTGAAGCTTTCTTT	CASSVVDRGLTEAFF	TRBV9	TRBJ1-1	TRBD1	once
TGTGCCAGCAGTCCGAGACAGGGGGTCCGGGAGCAGTTCTTC	CASSPRQGVREQFF	TRBV27	TRBJ2-1	TRBD1	-
TGTGCCAGCAGCGTAGATGCGGGGGAACTGTTTTTT	CASSVDAGELFF	TRBV9	TRBJ1-4	-	-
TGTGCCAGTACCTCCTACTCCACGACAGGGGCATCCTATGGCTACACCTTC	CASTSYSTTGASYGYTF	TRBV28	TRBJ1-2	TRBD1	-
TGTGCCAGCAGCCCCGCCCGACAGGGGATCAAGTTCTTC	CASSPARQGIKFF	TRBV11-3	TRBJ2-1	TRBD1	-
TGTGCCAGCAGCTTAGGGGCCAACTACGAGCAGTACTTC	CASSLGANYEQYF	TRBV7-2	TRBJ2-7	-	-
TGTGCCAGCAGCCAGGGCGGATCCTATGGCTACACCTTC	CASSQGGSYGYTF	TRBV2	TRBJ1-2	-	-
TGTGCCAGCAGCGTAAAGGCGGGACGGGGGGAGACCCAGTACTTC	CASSVKAGRGETQYF	TRBV9	TRBJ2-5	-	-
TGTGCCAGTGCTGGGACAGGGGGGAATTCACCCCTCCACTTT	CASAGTGGNSPLHF	TRBV2	TRBJ1-6	TRBD1	-
TGTGCCAGCAGCTTAGGAGAGGGACAGGGTACGAATTATGAAAAACTGTTTTTT	CASSLGEGQGTNYEKLFF	TRBV7-8	TRBJ1-4	TRBD1	-
TGTGCCAGCAGGCGGGAGTCTGACGGGGAGCTGTTTTTT	CASRRESDGELFF	TRBV2	TRBJ2-2	TRBD2	few